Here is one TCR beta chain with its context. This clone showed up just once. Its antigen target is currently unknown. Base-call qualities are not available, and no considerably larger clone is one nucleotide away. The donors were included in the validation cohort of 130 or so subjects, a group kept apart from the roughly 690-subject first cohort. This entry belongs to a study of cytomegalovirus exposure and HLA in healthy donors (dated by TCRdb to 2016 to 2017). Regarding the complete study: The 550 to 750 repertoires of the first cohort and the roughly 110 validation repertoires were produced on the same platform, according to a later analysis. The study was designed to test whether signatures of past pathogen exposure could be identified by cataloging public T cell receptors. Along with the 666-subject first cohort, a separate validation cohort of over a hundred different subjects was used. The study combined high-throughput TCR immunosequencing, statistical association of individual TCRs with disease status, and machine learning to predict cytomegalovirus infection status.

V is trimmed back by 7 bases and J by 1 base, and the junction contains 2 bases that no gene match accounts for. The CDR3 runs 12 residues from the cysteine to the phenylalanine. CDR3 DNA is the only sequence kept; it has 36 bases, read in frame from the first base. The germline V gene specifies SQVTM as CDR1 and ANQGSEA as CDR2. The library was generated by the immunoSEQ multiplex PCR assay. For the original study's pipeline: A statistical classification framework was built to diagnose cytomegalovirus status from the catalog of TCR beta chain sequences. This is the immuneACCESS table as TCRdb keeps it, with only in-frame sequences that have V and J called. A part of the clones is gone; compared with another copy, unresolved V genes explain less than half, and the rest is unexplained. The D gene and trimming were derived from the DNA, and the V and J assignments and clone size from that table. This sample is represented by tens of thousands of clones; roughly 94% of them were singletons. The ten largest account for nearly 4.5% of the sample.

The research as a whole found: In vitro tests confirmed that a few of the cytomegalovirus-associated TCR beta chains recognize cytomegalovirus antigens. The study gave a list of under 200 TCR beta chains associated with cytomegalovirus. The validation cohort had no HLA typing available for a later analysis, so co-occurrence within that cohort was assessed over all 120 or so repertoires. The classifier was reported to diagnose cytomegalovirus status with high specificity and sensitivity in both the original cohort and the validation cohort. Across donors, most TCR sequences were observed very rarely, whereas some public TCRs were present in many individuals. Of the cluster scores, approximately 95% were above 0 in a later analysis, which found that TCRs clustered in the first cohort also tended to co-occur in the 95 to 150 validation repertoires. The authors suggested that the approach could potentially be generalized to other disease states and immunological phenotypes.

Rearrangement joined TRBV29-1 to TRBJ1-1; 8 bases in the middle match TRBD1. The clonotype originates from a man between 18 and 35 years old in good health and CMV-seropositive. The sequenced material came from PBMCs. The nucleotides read TGCAGCGACGGGACAGGGAACACTGAAGCTTTCTTT. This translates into CSDGTGNTEAFF.